Shown below are 21 T cell receptor beta chains from a single sample sequenced in a study of blood T cell repertoires in COVID-19. Assay: immunoSEQ multiplex PCR; the TCRdb copy retains only in-frame clones and omits some. The table lists 140,000 to 150,000 clones, over 75% of them singletons. Sequences were obtained from peripheral blood. Every receptor here comes from a human donor in a cohort sampled during active COVID-19.

This clone has just a few counts. This rearrangement joins TRBV5-4 to TRBJ1-1, with D tentatively TRBD1 (5 bases). This CDR3 has 13 residues. V was cut by 4 bases and J by 1 base, with 8 bases left in between. The germline V gene has CDR1 SGHNT and CDR2 YYREEE (reference sequence). The CDR3: CASSLDRNTEAFF. Here the CDR3 DNA reads TGTGCCAGCAGCCTTGACAGGAACACTGAAGCTTTCTTT.

The V call is TRBV6-5, the J call TRBJ1-4, with D perhaps TRBD1 (5 bases). Germline CDR1 reads MNHEY; CDR2 reads SVGAGI. The CDR3 is 15 amino acids. V dropped 6 bases and J dropped 0 bases, with 11 bases sitting between them. For the CDR3, the DNA is TGTGCCAGCAGGCCGCGACAGACAACTAATGAAAAACTGTTTTTT. This codes for CASRPRQTTNEKLFF.

The chain uses TRBV3-1 (or the pseudogene TRBV3-2) and TRBJ2-2; TRBD2 agrees at 8 bases. There are 16 residues in the CDR3. V lost 2 bases and J lost 5; bases outside the gene matches: 7. Germline-derived CDR1 and CDR2 are LGHDT and YNNKEL (reference sequence). The DNA for the CDR3 is TGTGCCAGCAGCCAACTAGCGGGTATCCCGACCGGGGAGCTGTTTTTT. It encodes CASSQLAGIPTGELFF.

The chain recombines TRBV19 with TRBJ1-5; D is perhaps TRBD1 (5 bases). The CDR3 sequence is 13 residues long. The germline CDR1 and CDR2 sequences are LNHDA and SQIVND (reference sequence). V shed 10 bases and J shed 2 bases, with 12 bases lying between them. The CDR3 DNA is TGTGCCACTCGAGGGGAGGGCAATCAGCCCCAGCATTTT. Translated: CATRGEGNQPQHF.

The rearrangement joins TRBV6-5 to TRBJ1-1; tentatively, D is TRBD1 (6 bases). CDR1 and CDR2 from the germline V gene are MNHEY and SVGAGI. The length of the CDR3 is 14 residues. V was shortened by 8 bases and J by 7 bases, with 20 bases between the two germline ends. The CDR3 sequence: CASPSVDRLGEAFF. The CDR3 DNA reads as TGTGCCAGCCCCAGCGTCGACAGGCTCGGTGAAGCTTTCTTT.

V is TRBV11-2 and J is TRBJ2-7; D not certain. The CDR3 is 14 residues long. CDR1 and CDR2 from the germline V gene are SGHAT and FQNNGV. Trimming pared 1 base from V and 6 bases from J, leaving 13 bases between. In DNA, the CDR3 is TGTGCCAGCAGCTTAGCTCGCCCCGAGAGCGAGCAGTACTTC. This translates into CASSLARPESEQYF.

The chain combines TRBV5-1 with TRBJ2-3; tentative D call: TRBD2 (6 bases). Germline values: CDR1 SGHRS, CDR2 YFSETQ. This CDR3 is 14 amino acids long. Trimming removed 1 base from V and 4 bases from J, with 10 bases in between. In DNA, the CDR3 is TGCGCCAGCAGCTTGCGTCCTAGCGCAGATACGCAGTATTTT. Translation gives CASSLRPSADTQYF.

This clone was seen a single time. The genes are TRBV10-3 and TRBJ2-1; possibly TRBD2 for D (5 bases). CDR3 length: 14 amino acids. The germline V and J ends were trimmed by 2 bases and 1 base, with 6 bases remaining between them. In germline, CDR1 is ENHRY, CDR2 SYGVKD. Here the CDR3 reads CAISEGGSYNEQFF. CDR3 DNA: TGTGCCATCAGTGAGGGCGGGTCCTACAATGAGCAGTTCTTC.

This chain joins TRBV5-1 and TRBJ2-3; possible D gene TRBD1, 5 bases. The V gene's germline CDR1 is SGHRS and CDR2 YFSETQ. V gave up 4 bases and J gave up 1 base, with 16 bases separating them. The CDR3 totals 16 residues. CDR3 loop: CASSRVSGSGTDTQYF. The CDR3 DNA follows: TGCGCCAGCAGCCGGGTGTCAGGGTCTGGCACAGATACGCAGTATTTT. Using reference TRBV5-1 and TRBJ2-3 for the parts outside the CDR3, the full variable domain is KAGVTQTPRYLIKTRGQQVTLSCSPISGHRSVSWYQQTPGQGLQFLFEYFSETQRNKGNFPGRFSGRQFSNSRSEMNVSTLELGDSALYLCASSRVSGSGTDTQYFGPGTRLTVL.

This chain uses TRBV6-2 or TRBV6-3 with TRBJ2-1; D is unresolved. Trimming cost V 3 bases and J 7 bases, with 7 bases left between them. The CDR3 contains 12 residues. Looked up from germline, CDR1 is MNHEY and CDR2 is SVGEGT. CDR3 sequence reads: CASSYTVNEQFF. The CDR3 region has the DNA TGTGCCAGCAGTTATACAGTAAATGAGCAGTTCTTC.

This chain connects TRBV5-4 to TRBJ2-7; D might be TRBD1 (6 bases). The V gene's germline CDR1 is SGHNT and CDR2 YYREEE (reference sequence). The ends were cut back, 0 bases at V and 3 bases at J, with 13 bases in the middle. The length of the CDR3 is 15 residues. The CDR3 spells CASSLDGQPYYEQYF. The CDR3 nucleotides are TGTGCCAGCAGCTTGGACGGACAGCCTTACTACGAGCAGTACTTC.

This chain uses TRBV27 with TRBJ2-1; 10 bases fit TRBD2. The V and J ends lost 8 bases and 9 bases, in that order; junction bases with no gene match: 13. The CDR3 has 15 amino acids. From germline, CDR1 is MNHEY and CDR2 SMNVEV (reference sequence). Written as DNA, the CDR3 is TGTGCCAGCCGGGAGGGAGCGGGAGGGCCGAGTGAGCAGTTCTTC. The encoded protein is CASREGAGGPSEQFF.

The chain couples TRBV5-6 to TRBJ1-2, with a weak D call TRBD1 (6 bases). V was pared by 3 bases and J by 3 bases, with 15 bases between. Germline V gene data show CDR1 as SGHDT and CDR2 as YYEEEE. CDR3 length: 15 amino acids. The CDR3 here is CASSSGEGVDYGYTF. DNA of the CDR3: TGTGCCAGCAGCTCAGGGGAGGGGGTGGACTATGGCTACACCTTC.

The chain uses TRBV4-1 and TRBJ1-2, with 8 bases aligning to TRBD1. This CDR3 comprises 17 residues. The junction had 7 bases not matched to a gene; V was cut back by 1 base and J by 0 bases. CDR1 MGHRA and CDR2 YSYEKL come from the germline V gene. As DNA, the CDR3 is TGCGCCAGCAGCCAAGCACCACCGGGACAGGCTAACTATGGCTACACCTTC. It codes for CASSQAPPGQANYGYTF.

J is TRBJ1-2 and V is TRBV7-8; 7 positions match TRBD1. The CDR3 is 15 amino acids. Germline values: CDR1 SGHVS, CDR2 FQNEAQ. Trimming cost V 0 bases and J 4 bases; bases outside gene matches: 5. In DNA, the CDR3 is TGTGCCAGCAGCTTAGCGTGGGACAGCTCCTATGGCTACACCTTC. It is translated as CASSLAWDSSYGYTF.

The chain links TRBV5-1 to TRBJ1-2; 11 nucleotides agree with TRBD1. Per germline, CDR1 SGHRS and CDR2 YFSETQ. CDR3 length: 15 residues. V gave up 0 bases and J gave up 5 bases; unmatched junction bases: 3. This CDR3 reads CASSLEGQGVYGYTF. For the CDR3, the DNA is TGCGCCAGCAGCTTGGAGGGACAGGGGGTTTATGGCTACACCTTC.

The chain couples TRBV27 to TRBJ2-2; 13 bases map to TRBD2. Trimming at V came to 6 bases and at J to 6 bases, leaving 13 bases not matched to a gene. This CDR3 has 18 residues. Germline CDR1 reads MNHEY; CDR2 reads SMNVEV (reference sequence). CDR3 in DNA: TGTGCCAGCAGCCGCGGACTAGCGGGAGATTACTGGTCCGGGGAGCTGTTTTTT. Translation: CASSRGLAGDYWSGELFF.

This clone was counted a single time. V gene TRBV7-6 combines with J gene TRBJ1-5, with TRBD1 matching over 7 bases. The CDR3 loop spans 12 amino acids. CDR1 is SGHVS and CDR2 is FNYEAQ in the germline V gene. V lost 4 bases to trimming and J lost 9 bases; unmatched junction nucleotides: 3. The CDR3 DNA reads TGTGCCAGCAGCTCGGGACAGCCGCCCCAGCATTTT. This translates into CASSSGQPPQHF.

This chain uses TRBV9 with TRBJ2-3; 16 bases are shared with TRBD2. Germline CDR1 is SGDLS and CDR2 is YYNGEE. V lost 4 bases, J lost 2 bases, and 4 bases stayed unmatched. The CDR3 is 17 residues long. The CDR3 here is CASSTGLAGGFTDTQYF. CDR3 nucleotide sequence: TGTGCCAGCAGCACGGGACTAGCGGGGGGGTTCACAGATACGCAGTATTTT.

This clone showed up many times. The rearrangement uses TRBV4-1 and TRBJ1-2; TRBD1 is a possible D gene (5 bases). The CDR3 extends over 16 amino acids. The V end lost 4 bases, the J end lost 8 bases, and 23 bases lay between the germline ends. CDR1 MGHRA and CDR2 YSYEKL come from the germline V gene. Here the CDR3 reads CASSRTGVRGEGGYTF. The DNA for the CDR3 is TGCGCCAGCAGCCGTACGGGGGTACGGGGGGAAGGCGGCTACACCTTC.

The CDR3: CASSFSNQPQHF. The CDR3 nucleotides are TGTGCCAGCAGCTTTTCAAATCAGCCCCAGCATTTT. The chain uses TRBV7-2 and TRBJ1-5; D ambiguous. Trimming pared 3 bases from V and 4 bases from J, leaving 4 bases between. Germline V gene data show CDR1 as SGHTA and CDR2 as FQGNSA. CDR3 length: 12 residues.